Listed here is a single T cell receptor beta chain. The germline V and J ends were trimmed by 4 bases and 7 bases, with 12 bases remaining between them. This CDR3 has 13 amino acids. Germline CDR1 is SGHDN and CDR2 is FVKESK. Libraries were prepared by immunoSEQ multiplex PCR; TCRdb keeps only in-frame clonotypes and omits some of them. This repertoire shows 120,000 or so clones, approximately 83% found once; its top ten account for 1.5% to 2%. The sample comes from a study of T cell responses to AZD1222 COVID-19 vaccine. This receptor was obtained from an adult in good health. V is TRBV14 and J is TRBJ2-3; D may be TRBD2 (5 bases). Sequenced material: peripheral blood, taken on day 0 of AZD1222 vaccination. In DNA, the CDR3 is TGTGCCAGCAGCCGCGGGTTGGGGAATACGCAGTATTTT. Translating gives CASSRGLGNTQYF.